In its sample, the clone carrying this T cell receptor beta chain was seen once. J gave up 9 bases and V 0 bases, and 7 bases lay outside the gene matches. The CDR3 totals 15 residues. Germline-derived CDR1 and CDR2 are SGHRS and YFSETQ. Clones were read by immunoSEQ multiplex PCR, and TCRdb kept only the in-frame ones, dropping some. The sample comprises roughly 160,000 clones, around 80% of which are singletons, and 11% rests with the top ten. The sample originates from a study of blood T cell repertoires in COVID-19. Study background: PBMCs, B-cell-depleted T cells, or T cells provided the cDNA or gDNA that made up the material.

The source of this sequence is a man aged 50-59 years who had recovered from COVID-19. Sequenced input: PBMCs or T cells enriched from blood (not recorded which). V is TRBV5-1 and J is TRBJ2-1; 9 positions agree with TRBD2. The DNA of the CDR3 is TGCGCCAGCAGCTTGGATGCGGGGGGGCCCGGTGAGCAGTTCTTC. Translation gives CASSLDAGGPGEQFF.